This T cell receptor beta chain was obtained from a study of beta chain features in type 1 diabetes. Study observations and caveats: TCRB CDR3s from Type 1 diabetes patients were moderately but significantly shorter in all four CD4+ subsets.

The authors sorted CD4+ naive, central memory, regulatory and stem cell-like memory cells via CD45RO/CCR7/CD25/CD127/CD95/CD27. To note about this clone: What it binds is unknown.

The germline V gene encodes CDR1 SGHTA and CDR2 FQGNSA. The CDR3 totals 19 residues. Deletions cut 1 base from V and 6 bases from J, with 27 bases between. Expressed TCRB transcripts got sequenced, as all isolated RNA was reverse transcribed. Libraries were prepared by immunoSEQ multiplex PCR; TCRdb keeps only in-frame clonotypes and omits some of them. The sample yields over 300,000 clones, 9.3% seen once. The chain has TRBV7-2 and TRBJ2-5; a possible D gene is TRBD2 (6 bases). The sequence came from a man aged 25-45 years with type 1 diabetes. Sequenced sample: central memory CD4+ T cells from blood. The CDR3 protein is CASSLVPFRTTHRTQTQYF. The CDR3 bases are TGTGCCAGCAGCTTAGTACCCTTTCGGACTACCCACCGAACCCAGACCCAGTACTTC.